The 32 T cell receptor beta chains below come from one sample, sequenced in a study of beta chain features in type 1 diabetes. Expressed TCRB transcripts were sequenced because the isolated RNA had all been reverse transcribed beforehand. Only in-frame clones appear in the TCRdb table, and some are missing; sequencing was by immunoSEQ multiplex PCR. The sample records under 950,000 clones, 15% to 20% being singletons. Sequenced: naive CD4+ T cells from blood. These receptors were collected from a woman aged 18-29 years in good health.

This clone was counted a few times. This chain connects TRBV11-2 to TRBJ2-2; the match to TRBD2 covers 7 bases. The CDR3 length is 16 residues. Trimming took 1 base from V and 3 from J; bases not matched to a gene: 5. Germline-derived CDR1 and CDR2 are SGHAT and FQNNGV. The CDR3 nucleotides read TGTGCCAGCAGCTTAGCGCGCCTAGCGGACACCGGGGAGCTGTTTTTT. Its translation is CASSLARLADTGELFF.

This clone appeared a few times. V usage is TRBV5-8 and J usage is TRBJ2-3; 10 bases are a match to TRBD1. Germline values: CDR1 SGHTS, CDR2 YDEGEE. CDR3 length: 15 residues. Trimming removed 4 bases from V and 3 bases from J; junction bases left unmatched: 5. The CDR3 loop is CASSATGGWTDTQYF. Here the CDR3 DNA reads TGTGCCAGCAGCGCGACAGGGGGCTGGACAGATACGCAGTATTTT. Full variable domain (remainder filled in from reference TRBV5-8 and TRBJ2-3): EAGVTQSPTHLIKTRGQQATLRCSPISGHTSVYWYQQALGLGLQFLLWYDEGEERNRGNFPPRFSGRQFPNYSSELNVNALELEDSALYLCASSATGGWTDTQYFGPGTRLTVL.

This clone was recorded a few times. In the same sample, other DNA sequences code for this CDR3. The chain carries TRBV28 and TRBJ1-5; D not certain. V was cut by 4 bases and J by 0 bases, with 4 bases left in between. This CDR3 contains 13 residues. The germline V gene has CDR1 MDHEN and CDR2 SYDVKM. In DNA, the CDR3 is TGTGCCAGCAGTTCGGGTAGCAATCAGCCCCAGCATTTT. Translated, it gives CASSSGSNQPQHF.

The chain is built from TRBV5-1 and TRBJ2-3; no definite D call. Trimming cost V 2 bases and J 9 bases, with 10 bases left between them. CDR1 is SGHRS and CDR2 is YFSETQ in the germline V gene. The CDR3 is 12 amino acids. CDR3 region: CASSLQRKTQYF. CDR3 bases: TGCGCCAGCAGCTTACAGCGTAAAACGCAGTATTTT.

The CDR3 here is CASSQGREGTLQETQYF. The CDR3 DNA is TGCGCCAGCAGTCAAGGGAGAGAGGGGACCCTGCAAGAGACCCAGTACTTC. The rearrangement links TRBV23-1 to TRBJ2-5; D assignment may be TRBD1 or TRBD2 (5 bases each). TRBV23-1 is noted as an ORF with a role that remains uncertain. Between the trimmed V and J ends, which lost 2 bases and 2 bases, there was a span of 18 bases. This CDR3 has 17 residues.

This clone was detected only a few times. The chain employs TRBV11-2 and TRBJ2-1; D is perhaps TRBD2 (5 bases). Germline assignment: CDR1 SGHAT and CDR2 FQNNGV. This CDR3 spans 13 amino acids. Trimming pared 2 bases from V and 9 bases from J, leaving 11 bases between. In DNA, the CDR3 is TGTGCCAGCAGCTTAACCTCAGAGGGTGAGCAGTTCTTC. Its protein product is CASSLTSEGEQFF.

This clone was seen a few times. The rearrangement joins TRBV5-4 to TRBJ1-2; maybe TRBD1 (5 bases). The ends were cut back, 0 bases at V and 3 bases at J, with 9 bases in the middle. Germline values: CDR1 SGHNT, CDR2 YYREEE (reference sequence). The CDR3 is made up of 14 amino acids. The chain's CDR3 is CASSLGQRDYGYTF. The CDR3 region has the DNA TGTGCCAGCAGCTTGGGACAGCGAGACTATGGCTACACCTTC.

V usage is TRBV28 and J usage is TRBJ1-5; D is possibly TRBD1 (5 bases). V dropped 7 bases and J dropped 7 bases, with 14 bases sitting between them. CDR1 is MDHEN and CDR2 is SYDVKM in the germline V gene. CDR3 size: 13 residues. CDR3 loop: CASTSAGTQPQHF. Written as DNA, the CDR3 is TGTGCCAGCACATCGGCGGGGACCCAGCCCCAGCATTTT.

The V gene is TRBV7-2, the J gene TRBJ2-2; tentative D call: TRBD1 (6 bases). Germline V gene data show CDR1 as SGHTA and CDR2 as FQGNSA. The CDR3 sequence is 15 residues long. V dropped 6 bases and J dropped 7 bases, with 18 bases sitting between them. CDR3: CASRPLGAAGGELFF. The DNA of the CDR3 is TGTGCCAGCAGGCCCCTGGGGGCGGCCGGCGGGGAGCTGTTTTTT.

The chain links TRBV7-6 to TRBJ2-2; 9 bases match TRBD2. V was clipped by 1 base and J by 2 bases; unmatched bases: 11. Germline CDR1 SGHVS, CDR2 FNYEAQ. CDR3 length: 19 amino acids. The CDR3 loop reads CASSLDPRLAALNTGELFF. The DNA of the CDR3 is TGTGCCAGCAGCTTAGATCCCCGACTAGCGGCCTTAAACACCGGGGAGCTGTTTTTT.

The chain employs TRBV6-1 and TRBJ2-1; TRBD2 aligns across 7 bases. The CDR3 consists of 14 residues. The trim removed 7 bases at V and 9 bases at J, leaving 12 bases unmatched. CDR1 MNHNS and CDR2 SASEGT come from the germline V gene. As DNA, the CDR3 is TGTGCCAGCATCTCAACGGGAGGCGCCACTGAGCAGTTCTTC. It encodes CASISTGGATEQFF.

This clone was detected once. J is TRBJ1-1 and V is TRBV2; D remains ambiguous. The germline V gene has CDR1 SNHLY and CDR2 FYNNEI. The CDR3 contains 14 residues. V was clipped by 4 bases and J by 4 bases, with 13 bases between them. The CDR3 is CASSGKVSRTEAFF. CDR3 DNA: TGTGCCAGCAGTGGAAAAGTGTCGCGCACTGAAGCTTTCTTT.

V gene TRBV11-1 combines with J gene TRBJ2-1; D is uncertain. Germline V gene sequence: CDR1 SGHAT, CDR2 FQDESV (reference sequence). The CDR3 is 14 amino acids. Trimming pared 3 bases from V and 9 bases from J, leaving 15 bases between. The CDR3 sequence: CASSFRSLGLEQFF. In DNA form, the CDR3 reads TGTGCCAGCAGCTTTAGGAGTCTAGGGCTTGAGCAGTTCTTC.

The table lists this clone with a count of one. The chain links TRBV6-6 to TRBJ2-1; 10 positions agree with TRBD2. V shed 6 bases, J shed 4 bases, and the junction held 6 bases outside the gene matches. CDR3 length: 15 amino acids. Looked up from germline, CDR1 is MNHNY and CDR2 is SVGAGI (reference sequence). The DNA for the CDR3 is TGTGCCAGCAGCCTAGCGGGAGTGTTGTACAATGAGCAGTTCTTC. Amino acid sequence: CASSLAGVLYNEQFF.

This sequence joins TRBV14 and TRBJ2-3; D remains unclear. The germline V and J ends were trimmed by 1 base and 0 bases, with 11 bases remaining between them. The CDR3 covers 16 residues. The germline V gene encodes CDR1 SGHDN and CDR2 FVKESK. CDR3 in DNA: TGTGCCAGCAGCCAAGTTTTTCCTACTAGCACAGATACGCAGTATTTT. Protein sequence: CASSQVFPTSTDTQYF.

V gene TRBV28 combines with J gene TRBJ2-7; TRBD2 aligns across 11 bases. Losses at the gene ends were 4 bases for V and 4 bases for J; bases not matched to a gene: 3. The length of the CDR3 is 14 residues. CDR1 is MDHEN, CDR2 SYDVKM, per germline. The CDR3 sequence is CASSSGLAEYEQYF. CDR3 DNA: TGTGCCAGCAGTTCGGGACTAGCGGAGTACGAGCAGTACTTC.

The chain employs TRBV18 and TRBJ2-1; perhaps D is TRBD1 or TRBD2 (6 bases each). Deletions cut 3 bases from V and 5 bases from J, with 26 bases between. CDR3 length: 19 residues. Germline lookup yields CDR1 KGHSH and CDR2 LQKENI. The CDR3 DNA is TGTGCCAGCTCACCGTTCGACTGGGGGGCCGGACCCCTGAACAATGAGCAGTTCTTC. Translated: CASSPFDWGAGPLNNEQFF. Looking up the rest from reference TRBV18 and TRBJ2-1 gives the full variable domain: NAGVMQNPRHLVRRRGQEARLRCSPMKGHSHVYWYRQLPEEGLKFMVYLQKENIIDESGMPKERFSAEFPKEGPSILRIQQVVRGDSAAYFCASSPFDWGAGPLNNEQFFGPGTRLTVL.

The chain uses TRBV5-4 and TRBJ2-3; D gene unclear. Trimming took 5 bases from V and 2 from J, leaving 21 bases between them. This CDR3 region has 17 residues. Germline loops: CDR1 SGHNT, CDR2 YYREEE (reference sequence). As DNA, the CDR3 is TGTGCCAGCAGTTCGAAAGGAAATTTTAGAGACACAGATACGCAGTATTTT. It yields the protein CASSSKGNFRDTDTQYF. Variable domain in full (rest from reference TRBV5-4 and TRBJ2-3): ETGVTQSPTHLIKTRGQQVTLRCSSQSGHNTVSWYQQALGQGPQFIFQYYREEENGRGNFPPRFSGLQFPNYSSELNVNALELDDSALYLCASSSKGNFRDTDTQYFGPGTRLTVL.

This clone has a handful of counts. The rearrangement uses TRBV14 and TRBJ2-7; a weak D match, TRBD2 (6 bases). Germline assignment: CDR1 SGHDN and CDR2 FVKESK. The CDR3 spans 16 residues. V was trimmed by 1 base and J by 3 bases, leaving 16 bases between them. The CDR3 reads CASSQGGTQGFYEQYF. The CDR3 DNA sequence: TGTGCCAGCAGCCAAGGCGGGACCCAGGGCTTCTACGAGCAGTACTTC.

The chain employs TRBV2 and TRBJ2-2; D may be TRBD1 or TRBD2 (7 bases each). Germline V gene data show CDR1 as SNHLY and CDR2 as FYNNEI. CDR3 length equals 15 residues. V was pared by 6 bases and J by 0 bases, with 11 bases between. The CDR3 nucleotides are TGTGCCAGCAGGGGAGGGACAGCGAACACCGGGGAGCTGTTTTTT. It codes for CASRGGTANTGELFF.

In this sample, this clone turned up a few times. The chain links TRBV2 to TRBJ2-6, with unresolved D. This CDR3 contains 13 residues. Germline lookup yields CDR1 SNHLY and CDR2 FYNNEI. V shed 7 bases and J shed 1 base, with 5 bases lying between them. The CDR3: CASKKSGANVLTF. The DNA of the CDR3 is TGTGCCAGCAAAAAGTCTGGGGCCAACGTCCTGACTTTC.

This chain links TRBV6-5 with TRBJ1-2, with unresolved D. This CDR3 is 16 amino acids long. Germline CDR1 is MNHEY and CDR2 is SVGAGI. The V end was cut by 0 bases, the J end by 4 bases, with 15 bases between. The CDR3 DNA is TGTGCCAGCAGTTACTCGAACGGGTTCTTGGGCTATGGCTACACCTTC. This sequence encodes CASSYSNGFLGYGYTF.

This clone was seen more than once but under ten times. The chain links TRBV19 to TRBJ2-5; no firm D call. Looked up from germline, CDR1 is LNHDA and CDR2 is SQIVND (reference sequence). This CDR3 spans 14 amino acids. Trimming cost V 8 bases and J 5 bases, with 18 bases left between them. DNA for the CDR3: TGTGCCAGTTCGTTCGACCGTGCGACGGAGACCCAGTACTTC. It specifies CASSFDRATETQYF.

V gene TRBV9 combines with J gene TRBJ2-5, with a tentative D call TRBD2 (5 bases). Deletions cut 1 base from V and 5 bases from J, with 12 bases between. CDR1 SGDLS and CDR2 YYNGEE come from the germline V gene. CDR3 length: 14 residues. The CDR3 sequence: CASSVRAGRETQYF. The CDR3 nucleotides are TGTGCCAGCAGCGTAAGGGCGGGTCGGGAGACCCAGTACTTC.

The V and J genes are TRBV23-1 and TRBJ2-5; tentatively, D is TRBD1 (6 bases). TRBV23-1 is an ORF; its function is uncertain. This CDR3 has 15 amino acids. Trimming left V 4 bases short and J 2 bases short, with 14 bases between. CDR3 residues: CASSPPVGQQETQYF. The CDR3 nucleotides are TGCGCCAGCAGTCCGCCCGTAGGACAGCAAGAGACCCAGTACTTC.

The chain has TRBV5-1 and TRBJ1-1; TRBD1 might be the D (6 bases). Trimming took 4 bases from V and 7 from J, leaving 14 bases between them. This CDR3 region has 13 residues. Germline CDR1 and CDR2: SGHRS and YFSETQ. CDR3 bases: TGCGCCAGCAGCAGAGGGACACATAGTGAAGCTTTCTTT. This translates into CASSRGTHSEAFF.

This clone was found a few times. The V call is TRBV2, the J call TRBJ1-4; a weak D match, TRBD1 (6 bases). Trimming took off 2 bases at V and 5 bases at J, with 9 bases between the two ends. Germline lookup yields CDR1 SNHLY and CDR2 FYNNEI. The CDR3 is 14 residues long. The CDR3 is CASSERGDNEKLFF. The CDR3 nucleotides read TGTGCCAGCAGTGAAAGGGGGGACAATGAAAAACTGTTTTTT. Full variable domain (missing parts from reference TRBV2 and TRBJ1-4): EPEVTQTPSHQVTQMGQEVILRCVPISNHLYFYWYRQILGQKVEFLVSFYNNEISEKSEIFDDQFSVERPDGSNFTLKIRSTKLEDSAMYFCASSERGDNEKLFFGSGTQLSVL.

The chain couples TRBV28 to TRBJ1-1; tentatively, D is TRBD1 (5 bases). Trimming stripped 1 base from V and 4 bases from J, with 13 bases between. Germline CDR1 MDHEN, CDR2 SYDVKM. CDR3 size: 15 residues. For the CDR3, the DNA is TGTGCCAGCAGTTTATACGCAGGGTCGGGCACTGAAGCTTTCTTT. The encoded protein is CASSLYAGSGTEAFF.

This chain links TRBV2 with TRBJ2-7; D is ambiguous. The CDR3 is 11 amino acids. The V gene lost 4 bases and the J gene lost 6 bases, with 7 bases spanning the gap. Germline V gene data show CDR1 as SNHLY and CDR2 as FYNNEI. CDR3 in DNA: TGTGCCAGCAGTGGGTGGGGCGAGCAGTACTTC. Residues: CASSGWGEQYF.

This clone was counted a few times. The chain combines TRBV7-2 with TRBJ1-1; 9 bases align to TRBD1. V trimming: 5 bases; J trimming: 10 bases; junction bases outside the gene matches: 8. Germline values: CDR1 SGHTA, CDR2 FQGNSA. The CDR3 consists of 13 residues. For the CDR3, the DNA is TGTGCCAGCAGCAGGACAGGGGACCGGGGAGCTTTCTTT. It encodes CASSRTGDRGAFF.

This clone was detected only a few times. The J gene is TRBJ2-5, the V gene TRBV10-1, with a weak D call TRBD1 (5 bases). Trimming took 0 bases from V and 5 from J, leaving 16 bases between them. CDR1 and CDR2 (germline): WNHNN, SYGVQD (reference sequence). The CDR3 totals 16 residues. The CDR3 sequence: CASSESRGSKTETQYF. The CDR3 DNA sequence: TGCGCCAGCAGTGAGTCTAGGGGCAGTAAGACGGAGACCCAGTACTTC.

J is TRBJ2-5 and V is TRBV7-2; D gene unclear. This CDR3 has 12 amino acids. V was shortened by 4 bases and J by 5 bases, with 8 bases between the two germline ends. Germline-derived CDR1 and CDR2 are SGHTA and FQGNSA. CDR3 sequence reads: CASSSFGETQYF. Written as DNA, the CDR3 is TGTGCCAGCAGCTCATTCGGGGAGACCCAGTACTTC.